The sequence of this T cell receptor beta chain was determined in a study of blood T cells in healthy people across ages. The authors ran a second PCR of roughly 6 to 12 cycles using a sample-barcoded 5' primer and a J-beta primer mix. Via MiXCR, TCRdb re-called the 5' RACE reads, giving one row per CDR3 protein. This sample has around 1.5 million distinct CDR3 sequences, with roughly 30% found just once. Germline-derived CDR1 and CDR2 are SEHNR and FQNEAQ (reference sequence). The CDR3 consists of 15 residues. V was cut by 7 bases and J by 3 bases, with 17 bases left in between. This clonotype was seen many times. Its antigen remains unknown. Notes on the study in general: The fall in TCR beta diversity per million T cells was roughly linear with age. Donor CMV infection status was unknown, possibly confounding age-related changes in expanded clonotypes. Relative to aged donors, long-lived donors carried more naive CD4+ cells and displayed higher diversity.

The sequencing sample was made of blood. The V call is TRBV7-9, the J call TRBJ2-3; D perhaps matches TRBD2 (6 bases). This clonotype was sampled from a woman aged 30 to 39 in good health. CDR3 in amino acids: CASTPGRAGTDTQYF. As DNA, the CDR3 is TGTGCCAGCACCCCGGGGCGTGCGGGAACAGATACGCAGTATTTT.